The source of this T cell receptor beta chain is a study of blood T cell repertoires in COVID-19. As for the study in general: Collection of acute and convalescent COVID-19 samples took place in the United States, Italy and Spain. Sample material is recorded as cDNA or gDNA derived from T cells, B-cell-depleted T cells, or PBMCs.

The data were produced by immunoSEQ multiplex PCR, yet TCRdb's version contains in-frame clones alone and is incomplete. Here the sample spans 250,000 to 400,000 clones, approximately 88% being singletons. Seattle patient enrollment occurred during active infection, with longitudinal follow-up thereafter. The CDR3 runs to 13 residues. Deletions cut 0 bases from V and 3 bases from J, with 6 bases between. Per the germline V gene, CDR1 is ENHRY and CDR2 is SYGVKD. The rearrangement joins TRBV10-3 to TRBJ2-7; unclear D gene. The receptor's source is a woman in her twenties or thirties with COVID-19, enrolled during active disease. The sequenced material came from peripheral blood. The CDR3 DNA reads as TGTGCCATCAGTGAGTCGGCTGACTACGAGCAGTACTTC. Translation gives CAISESADYEQYF.